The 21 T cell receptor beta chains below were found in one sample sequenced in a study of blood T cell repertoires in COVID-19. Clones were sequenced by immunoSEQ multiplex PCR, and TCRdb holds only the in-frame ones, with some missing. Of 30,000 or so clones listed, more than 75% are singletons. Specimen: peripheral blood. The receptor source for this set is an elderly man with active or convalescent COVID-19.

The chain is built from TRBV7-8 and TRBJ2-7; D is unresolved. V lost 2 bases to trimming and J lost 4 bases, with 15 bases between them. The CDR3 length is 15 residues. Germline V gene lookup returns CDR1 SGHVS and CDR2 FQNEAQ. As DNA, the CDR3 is TGTGCCAGCAGCTTAACGCGGAACCCCGGTTACGAGCAGTACTTC. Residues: CASSLTRNPGYEQYF.

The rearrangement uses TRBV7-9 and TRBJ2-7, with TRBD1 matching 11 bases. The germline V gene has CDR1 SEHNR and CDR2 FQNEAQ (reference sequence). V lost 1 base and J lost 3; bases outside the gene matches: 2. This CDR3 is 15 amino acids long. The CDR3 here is CASSLGTGGIYEQYF. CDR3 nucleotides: TGTGCCAGCAGCTTAGGGACAGGGGGCATCTACGAGCAGTACTTC.

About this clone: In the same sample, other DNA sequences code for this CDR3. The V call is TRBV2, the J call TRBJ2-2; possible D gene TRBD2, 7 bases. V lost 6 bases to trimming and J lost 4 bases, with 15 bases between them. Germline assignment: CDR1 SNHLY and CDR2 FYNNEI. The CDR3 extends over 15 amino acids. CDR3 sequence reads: CASRRGEGGTGELFF. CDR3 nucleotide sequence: TGTGCCAGCAGGAGGGGGGAGGGGGGCACCGGGGAGCTGTTTTTT.

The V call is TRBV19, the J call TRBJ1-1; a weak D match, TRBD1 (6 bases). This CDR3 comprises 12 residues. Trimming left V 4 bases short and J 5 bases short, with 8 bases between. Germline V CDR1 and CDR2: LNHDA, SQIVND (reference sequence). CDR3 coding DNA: TGTGCCAGTAGTAAGGACAGAACTGAAGCTTTCTTT. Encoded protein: CASSKDRTEAFF. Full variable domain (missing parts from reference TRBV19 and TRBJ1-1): DGGITQSPKYLFRKEGQNVTLSCEQNLNHDAMYWYRQDPGQGLRLIYYSQIVNDFQKGDIAEGYSVSREKKESFPLTVTSAQKNPTAFYLCASSKDRTEAFFGQGTRLTVV.

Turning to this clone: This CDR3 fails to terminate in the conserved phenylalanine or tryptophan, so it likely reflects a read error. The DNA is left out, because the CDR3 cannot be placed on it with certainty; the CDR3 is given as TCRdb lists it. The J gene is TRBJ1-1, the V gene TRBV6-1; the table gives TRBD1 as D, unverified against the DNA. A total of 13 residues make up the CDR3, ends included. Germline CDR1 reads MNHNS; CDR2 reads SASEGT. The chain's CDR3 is CASSEATRQGPGV.

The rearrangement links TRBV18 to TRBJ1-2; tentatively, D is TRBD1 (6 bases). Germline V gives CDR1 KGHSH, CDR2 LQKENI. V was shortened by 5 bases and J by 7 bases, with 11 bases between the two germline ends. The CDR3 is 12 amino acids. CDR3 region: CASSATGPGYTF. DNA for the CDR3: TGTGCCAGCTCAGCGACAGGTCCTGGCTACACCTTC.

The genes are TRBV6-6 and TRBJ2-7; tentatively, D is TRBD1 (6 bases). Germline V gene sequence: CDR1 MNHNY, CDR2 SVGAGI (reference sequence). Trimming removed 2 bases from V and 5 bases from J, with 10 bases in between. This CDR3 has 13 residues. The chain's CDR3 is CASSYQGRDEQYF. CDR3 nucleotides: TGTGCCAGCAGTTACCAGGGGCGCGACGAGCAGTACTTC.

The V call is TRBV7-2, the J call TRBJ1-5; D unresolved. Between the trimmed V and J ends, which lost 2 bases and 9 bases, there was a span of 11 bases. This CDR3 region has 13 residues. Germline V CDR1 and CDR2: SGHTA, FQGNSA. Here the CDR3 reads CASSLLDGGPQHF. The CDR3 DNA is TGTGCCAGCAGCTTATTGGACGGAGGGCCCCAGCATTTT.

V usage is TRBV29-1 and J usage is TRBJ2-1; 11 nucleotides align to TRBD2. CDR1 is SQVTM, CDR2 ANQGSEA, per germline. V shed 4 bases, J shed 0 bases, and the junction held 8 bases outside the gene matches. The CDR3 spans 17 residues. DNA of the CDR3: TGCAGCGTTGGGAGACTAGCGGGGCCGAGCTCCTACAATGAGCAGTTCTTC. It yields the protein CSVGRLAGPSSYNEQFF.

The CDR3 nucleotides are TGTGCCAGTAGTATCAGTTTGTTACCTAGCACAGATACGCAGTATTTT. Encoded protein: CASSISLLPSTDTQYF. This chain joins TRBV19 and TRBJ2-3, with unresolved D. V lost 3 bases, J lost 0 bases, and 13 bases lay in between. Germline V CDR1 and CDR2: LNHDA, SQIVND (reference sequence). The CDR3 extends over 16 amino acids.

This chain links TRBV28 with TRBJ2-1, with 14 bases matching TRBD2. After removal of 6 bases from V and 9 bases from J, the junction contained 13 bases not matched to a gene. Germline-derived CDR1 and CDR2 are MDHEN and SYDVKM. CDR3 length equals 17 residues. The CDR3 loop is CASRPRLAGGPGGEQFF. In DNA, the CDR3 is TGTGCCAGCAGACCCCGACTAGCGGGAGGGCCGGGCGGTGAGCAGTTCTTC.

The CDR3 coding sequence is TGTGCCAGCAGCAGACTAGCGGTAGCGGTAGAGCAGTACTTC. Its protein is CASSRLAVAVEQYF. This chain links TRBV6-2 or TRBV6-3 with TRBJ2-7; TRBD2 aligns across 9 bases. The length of the CDR3 is 14 residues. V shed 6 bases, J shed 7 bases, and the junction held 10 bases outside the gene matches. CDR1 and CDR2 (germline): MNHEY, SVGEGT.

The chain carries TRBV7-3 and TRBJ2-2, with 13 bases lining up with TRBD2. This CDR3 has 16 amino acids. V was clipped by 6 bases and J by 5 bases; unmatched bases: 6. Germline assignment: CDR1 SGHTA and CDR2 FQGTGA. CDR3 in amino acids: CASRPPGLAGTGELFF. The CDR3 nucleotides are TGTGCCAGCAGGCCGCCGGGACTAGCGGGAACCGGGGAGCTGTTTTTT.

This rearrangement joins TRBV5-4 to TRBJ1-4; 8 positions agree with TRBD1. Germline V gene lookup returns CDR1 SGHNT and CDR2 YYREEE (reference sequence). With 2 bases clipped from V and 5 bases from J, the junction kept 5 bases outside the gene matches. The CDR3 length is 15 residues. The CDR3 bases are TGTGCCAGCAGCTTCAGGACAGGGAGGAATGAAAAACTGTTTTTT. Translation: CASSFRTGRNEKLFF.

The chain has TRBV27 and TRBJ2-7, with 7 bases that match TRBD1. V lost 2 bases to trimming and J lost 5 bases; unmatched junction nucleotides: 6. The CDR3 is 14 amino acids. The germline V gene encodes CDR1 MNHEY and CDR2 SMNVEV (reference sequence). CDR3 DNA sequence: TGTGCCAGCAGTTTAAGGGACAGCGGTGACGAGCAGTACTTC. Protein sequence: CASSLRDSGDEQYF.

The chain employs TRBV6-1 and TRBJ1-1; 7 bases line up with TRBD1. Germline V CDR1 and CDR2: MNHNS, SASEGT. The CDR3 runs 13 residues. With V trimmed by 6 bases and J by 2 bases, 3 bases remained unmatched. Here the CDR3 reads CASRQGINTEAFF. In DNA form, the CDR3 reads TGTGCCAGCAGACAGGGGATTAACACTGAAGCTTTCTTT.

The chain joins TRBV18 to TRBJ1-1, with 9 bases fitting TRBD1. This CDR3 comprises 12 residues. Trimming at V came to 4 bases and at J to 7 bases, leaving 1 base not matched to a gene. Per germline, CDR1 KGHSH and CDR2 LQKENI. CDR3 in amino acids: CASSQGQGEAFF. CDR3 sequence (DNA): TGTGCCAGCTCACAGGGACAGGGTGAAGCTTTCTTT.

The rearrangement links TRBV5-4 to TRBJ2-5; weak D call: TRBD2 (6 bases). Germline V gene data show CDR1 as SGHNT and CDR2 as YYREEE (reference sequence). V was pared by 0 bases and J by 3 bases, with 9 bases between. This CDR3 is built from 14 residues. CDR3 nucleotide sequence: TGTGCCAGCAGCTTGGGGGGGACTGAAGAGACCCAGTACTTC. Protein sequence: CASSLGGTEETQYF.

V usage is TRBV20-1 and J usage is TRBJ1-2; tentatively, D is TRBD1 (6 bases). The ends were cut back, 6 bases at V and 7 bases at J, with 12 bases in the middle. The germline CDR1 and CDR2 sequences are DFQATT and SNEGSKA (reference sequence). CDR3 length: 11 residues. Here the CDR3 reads CSASAGVGYTF. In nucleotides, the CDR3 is TGCAGTGCCTCGGCAGGGGTTGGCTACACCTTC.

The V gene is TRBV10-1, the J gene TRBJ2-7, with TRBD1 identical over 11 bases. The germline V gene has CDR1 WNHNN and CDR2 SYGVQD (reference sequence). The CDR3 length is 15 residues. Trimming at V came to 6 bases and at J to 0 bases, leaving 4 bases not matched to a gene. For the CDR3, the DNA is TGCGCCAGCAGCACCGGGACAGGGGGCTCCTACGAGCAGTACTTC. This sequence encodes CASSTGTGGSYEQYF.

The CDR3 bases are TGTGCCAGCAGCGAAGGACTAGCGCCGGCTTACGAGCAGTACTTC. Its translation: CASSEGLAPAYEQYF. V gene TRBV14 combines with J gene TRBJ2-7, with TRBD2 identical over 9 bases. Germline V gene data show CDR1 as SGHDN and CDR2 as FVKESK. The CDR3 has 15 residues. The J segment lost 4 bases and the V segment lost 5 bases, leaving 9 bases of the junction unmatched.